The 22 T cell receptor beta chains reported below all come from one sample, sequenced in a study of cytomegalovirus exposure and HLA in healthy donors. A multiplex PCR was run with 60 Vbeta primers and 13 Jbeta primers. Profiled with immunoSEQ multiplex PCR; TCRdb holds only in-frame clones, not every one. The profile covers fewer than 200,000 clones, with 80% appearing a single time and approximately 4.1% taken by the ten largest. The sample was PBMCs. The origin of the receptors is a woman aged 50 to 60 in good health and CMV-seropositive.

This clone was recorded a few times. The chain carries TRBV28 and TRBJ2-1, with TRBD2 identical over 11 bases. This CDR3 contains 16 residues. Germline assignment: CDR1 MDHEN and CDR2 SYDVKM. J lost 3 bases, V lost 6 bases, and 7 bases had no gene match. The CDR3 DNA sequence: TGTGCCAGCAGCCAGACTAGCGGGACCTACTACAATGAGCAGTTCTTC. This encodes CASSQTSGTYYNEQFF.

The chain employs TRBV10-3 and TRBJ2-5, with a possible D match to TRBD1 (6 bases). The CDR3 consists of 14 residues. Germline V gene sequence: CDR1 ENHRY, CDR2 SYGVKD. Trimming removed 7 bases from V and 0 bases from J, with 12 bases in between. The CDR3 reads CAINQGGYQETQYF. DNA for the CDR3: TGTGCCATCAACCAAGGGGGTTACCAAGAGACCCAGTACTTC.

The sample holds a few counts of this clone. The DNA of the CDR3 is TGTGCCAGCAGGGCAGTGAACACCGGGGAGCTGTTTTTT. Translated: CASRAVNTGELFF. The chain uses TRBV6-1 and TRBJ2-2; D call uncertain. The germline CDR1 and CDR2 sequences are MNHNS and SASEGT. V lost 6 bases and J 1 base, leaving 6 bases between the germline ends. CDR3 length: 13 amino acids.

This rearrangement joins TRBV7-2 to TRBJ2-3, with 8 bases that match TRBD1. Unmatched junction bases numbered 5, after V lost 4 bases and J lost 2 bases. The CDR3 spans 15 residues. CDR1 SGHTA and CDR2 FQGNSA come from the germline V gene. The DNA for the CDR3 is TGTGCCAGCAGCTCCGGACAGGGACACACAGATACGCAGTATTTT. Translated: CASSSGQGHTDTQYF.

This clone was counted once. This rearrangement joins TRBV18 to TRBJ2-5; D might be TRBD2 (6 bases). V lost 8 bases, J lost 2 bases, and 15 bases lay in between. CDR1 is KGHSH, CDR2 LQKENI, per germline. The CDR3 totals 14 residues. This CDR3 reads CASDIVAGQETQYF. Written as DNA, the CDR3 is TGTGCCAGCGATATAGTTGCGGGGCAAGAGACCCAGTACTTC. The entire variable domain, with the rest obtained from reference TRBV18 and TRBJ2-5, is as follows: NAGVMQNPRHLVRRRGQEARLRCSPMKGHSHVYWYRQLPEEGLKFMVYLQKENIIDESGMPKERFSAEFPKEGPSILRIQQVVRGDSAAYFCASDIVAGQETQYFGPGTRLLVL.

The chain recombines TRBV7-2 with TRBJ1-2; D gene ambiguous. Germline CDR1 is SGHTA and CDR2 is FQGNSA. This CDR3 has 14 residues. Trimming took 1 base from V and 6 from J, leaving 12 bases between them. For the CDR3, the DNA is TGTGCCAGCAGCTTAGGAAACGGGATGGATGGCTACACCTTC. Protein sequence: CASSLGNGMDGYTF.

The chain combines TRBV7-9 with TRBJ1-2; TRBD1 matches at 7 bases. Trimming cost V 5 bases and J 3 bases; bases outside gene matches: 9. Germline CDR1 is SEHNR and CDR2 is FQNEAQ (reference sequence). The CDR3 has 15 amino acids. CDR3 region: CASSQLGTEYYGYTF. In DNA, the CDR3 is TGTGCCAGCAGCCAACTCGGGACAGAGTACTATGGCTACACCTTC.

The V call is TRBV7-2, the J call TRBJ2-5, with TRBD2 matching 14 bases. V was clipped by 4 bases and J by 5 bases; unmatched bases: 12. The CDR3 runs to 18 residues. Germline assignment: CDR1 SGHTA and CDR2 FQGNSA. The CDR3: CASSSGLAGGPGFETQYF. In DNA form, the CDR3 reads TGTGCCAGCAGCTCCGGACTAGCGGGAGGTCCGGGGTTTGAGACCCAGTACTTC.

This rearrangement joins TRBV6-6 to TRBJ1-4; D not resolved. Deletions cut 2 bases from V and 8 bases from J, with 15 bases between. Germline CDR1 is MNHNY and CDR2 is SVGAGI (reference sequence). The CDR3 consists of 15 residues. CDR3 amino acids: CASSYSGERVEKLFF. The CDR3 DNA reads as TGTGCCAGCAGTTACAGCGGGGAAAGGGTCGAAAAACTGTTTTTT.

The chain couples TRBV2 to TRBJ1-3, with D unclear. From germline, CDR1 is SNHLY and CDR2 FYNNEI. The CDR3 runs 14 residues. Trimming shortened V by 3 bases and J by 0 bases, and 6 bases separated the two germline ends. CDR3 sequence (DNA): TGTGCCAGCAGTGATGGGAGCTCTGGAAACACCATATATTTT. Its protein product is CASSDGSSGNTIYF.

The genes are TRBV28 and TRBJ2-7, with D perhaps TRBD2 (5 bases). The CDR3 consists of 14 residues. V was cut by 3 bases and J by 1 base, with 10 bases left in between. CDR1 and CDR2 (germline): MDHEN, SYDVKM. The CDR3 loop reads CASSFLAGSYEQYF. CDR3 DNA sequence: TGTGCCAGCAGTTTTCTCGCGGGTTCCTACGAGCAGTACTTC.

The chain employs TRBV18 and TRBJ1-2; TRBD1 is a possible D gene (6 bases). With 3 bases removed from V and 8 bases from J, the gap between germline ends came to 22 bases. The CDR3 spans 16 residues. Looked up from germline, CDR1 is KGHSH and CDR2 is LQKENI. The CDR3 sequence: CASSPDLQGNAGGYTF. The CDR3 DNA reads as TGTGCCAGCTCACCGGACCTACAGGGTAATGCCGGGGGCTACACCTTC.

The sample holds one count of this clone. The CDR3 region has the DNA TGTGCCAGCAGTGATGGCGGGGGGGCGCAGACCCAGTACTTC. Translation: CASSDGGGAQTQYF. The chain employs TRBV6-5 and TRBJ2-5, with 9 bases aligning to TRBD2. Germline assignment: CDR1 MNHEY and CDR2 SVGAGI. V gave up 5 bases and J gave up 6 bases; unmatched junction bases: 7. The CDR3 is 14 amino acids.

The CDR3 loop reads CASSLSRQGPGELFF. The CDR3 nucleotides read TGTGCCAGCAGCTTATCCCGGCAGGGCCCCGGGGAGCTGTTTTTT. The chain joins TRBV7-9 to TRBJ2-2; maybe TRBD1 (5 bases). CDR1 and CDR2 from the germline V gene are SEHNR and FQNEAQ (reference sequence). V lost 2 bases and J lost 6, with 13 bases in between. The CDR3 loop spans 15 amino acids.

CDR3 in amino acids: CAISGSVTSGGNEQFF. The CDR3 bases are TGTGCCATCAGTGGTTCCGTGACTAGCGGGGGGAATGAGCAGTTCTTC. The V and J genes are TRBV10-3 and TRBJ2-1; 13 nucleotides line up with TRBD2. Trimming took 4 bases from V and 7 from J; bases not matched to a gene: 7. This CDR3 is 16 amino acids long. Looked up from germline, CDR1 is ENHRY and CDR2 is SYGVKD.

The J gene is TRBJ2-3, the V gene TRBV14; 11 nucleotides align to TRBD2. The germline V gene has CDR1 SGHDN and CDR2 FVKESK. V was pared by 7 bases and J by 3 bases, with 6 bases of the junction left unmatched. CDR3 length: 15 residues. Here the CDR3 reads CASTARLAGTDTQYF. CDR3 sequence (DNA): TGTGCCAGCACCGCCCGACTAGCGGGGACAGATACGCAGTATTTT.

This chain connects TRBV19 to TRBJ1-2; TRBD1 aligns across 9 bases. Germline CDR1 LNHDA, CDR2 SQIVND (reference sequence). The CDR3 is 14 amino acids. J was trimmed by 2 bases and V by 9 bases; bases with no gene match: 7. The CDR3 protein is CASTTGGGNYGYTF. CDR3 in DNA: TGTGCCAGCACTACAGGGGGCGGGAACTATGGCTACACCTTC.

V is TRBV28 and J is TRBJ2-5, with 8 bases fitting TRBD2. The CDR3 runs to 15 residues. CDR1 and CDR2 from the germline V gene are MDHEN and SYDVKM. Germline trimming cut 6 bases from V and 4 bases from J; bases unmatched to any gene: 10. CDR3 amino acids: CASSAPGLGVETQYF. CDR3 sequence (DNA): TGTGCCAGCAGCGCCCCGGGACTAGGGGTAGAGACCCAGTACTTC.

The rearrangement links TRBV21-1 to TRBJ2-1; the D segment call TRBD2 is taken from the table without a DNA check. TRBV21-1 has pseudogene status. The CDR3 consists of 19 residues. The CDR3 DNA is TGTGCCAGCAGCAGAAATAAAAGGGGCGGGGGAACTCGCTACAATGAGCAGTTCTTC. Encoded protein: CASSRNKRGGGTRYNEQFF.

This clone was counted once. The chain uses TRBV5-1 and TRBJ2-5; the match to TRBD2 covers 7 bases. The germline V gene encodes CDR1 SGHRS and CDR2 YFSETQ. The V gene end was trimmed by 1 base and the J gene end by 5 bases; junction bases not matched to a gene: 17. The length of the CDR3 is 18 residues. CDR3 loop: CASSLPHGTQPGRETQYF. The CDR3 region has the DNA TGCGCCAGCAGCTTGCCGCACGGGACCCAGCCCGGGAGGGAGACCCAGTACTTC. The full variable domain, completed using reference TRBV5-1 and TRBJ2-5, is KAGVTQTPRYLIKTRGQQVTLSCSPISGHRSVSWYQQTPGQGLQFLFEYFSETQRNKGNFPGRFSGRQFSNSRSEMNVSTLELGDSALYLCASSLPHGTQPGRETQYFGPGTRLLVL.

The CDR3 DNA is TGTGCCAGCAGCCAAGAAGCGGGACTAGCGGGGGGAGGTCAAGAGACCCAGTACTTC. It translates to CASSQEAGLAGGGQETQYF. The chain carries TRBV4-2 and TRBJ2-5; 15 nucleotides line up with TRBD2. The germline V gene has CDR1 LGHNA and CDR2 YNFKEQ. The CDR3 totals 19 residues. V gave up 0 bases and J gave up 2 bases; unmatched junction bases: 7.

The rearrangement joins TRBV7-3 to TRBJ1-2, with TRBD1 matching 9 bases. Germline CDR1 SGHTA, CDR2 FQGTGA. V was pared by 5 bases and J by 8 bases, with 9 bases of the junction left unmatched. The CDR3 length is 14 residues. CDR3 coding DNA: TGTGCCAGCAGCCCAGGGACAGGGCTAAGCGGCTACACCTTC. Translated: CASSPGTGLSGYTF.